The T cell receptor beta chain described here comes from a study of vaccination effects on CD4 cells after COVID-19. In its sample, this clone was seen once. Its antigen is as yet unknown. Antigen-specific CD4+ T cells were expanded (with viral peptide pools) by the ViraFEST assay ahead of sequencing. Following 10 days of culture, CD4+ T cells were isolated. Everyone in the study got two shots of either the BNT162b2 or mRNA-1273 vaccine. Per germline, CDR1 SGDLS and CDR2 YYNGEE. The V and J ends lost 4 bases and 0 bases respectively, with 13 bases between them. This CDR3 comprises 15 residues. This table comes from immunoSEQ multiplex PCR, and its TCRdb copy is limited to in-frame clones, with some not included. The data hold approximately 12,000 clones, with around 68% observed a single time.

The genes are TRBV9 and TRBJ1-1; TRBD1 might be the D (5 bases). This receptor was taken from a human donor who received a COVID-19 vaccine. The sequences come from CD4+ T cells from PBMCs cultured with SARS-CoV-2 spike peptides, collected after COVID-19 vaccination. CDR3 bases: TGTGCCAGCAGCCCAAGGGGAACCATGAACACTGAAGCTTTCTTT. Translation gives CASSPRGTMNTEAFF.